Each of the 9 T cell receptor beta chains below was sequenced from the same sample in a study of cytomegalovirus exposure and HLA in healthy donors. Amplification used 60 Vbeta primers and 13 Jbeta primers. Method: immunoSEQ multiplex PCR; TCRdb's copy keeps in-frame clones and lacks some. Here the sample spans over 120,000 clones, roughly 79% being singletons. Sequenced sample: PBMCs. Receptor source: a man aged 25 to 40 in good health and CMV-seropositive.

In its sample, this clone was seen once. One junction end disagrees with the germline gene, perhaps due to a read error. The rearrangement links TRBV28 to TRBJ2-5; D not resolved. This CDR3 comprises 15 residues. CDR1 and CDR2 (germline): MDHEN, SYDVKM. The CDR3 DNA follows: TGTGCCAGTAGTTTAGACACCTGGTACCAAGAGACCCAGTACTTC. Translating gives CASSLDTWYQETQYF.

This chain joins TRBV6-5 and TRBJ2-7, with D tentatively TRBD1 (5 bases). Germline V gene lookup returns CDR1 MNHEY and CDR2 SVGAGI. The CDR3 spans 13 residues. V lost 6 bases to trimming and J lost 5 bases, with 14 bases between them. CDR3 protein: CASSQQEPHEQYF. The CDR3 region has the DNA TGTGCCAGCAGCCAACAGGAGCCCCACGAGCAGTACTTC.

The chain links TRBV27 to TRBJ1-1; the D gene is possibly TRBD1 (5 bases). Deletions cut 6 bases from V and 5 bases from J, with 10 bases between. Germline V CDR1 and CDR2: MNHEY, SMNVEV (reference sequence). The CDR3 loop spans 12 amino acids. The CDR3 loop reads CASRTAKTEAFF. In DNA, the CDR3 is TGTGCCAGCAGGACAGCGAAGACTGAAGCTTTCTTT.

The rearrangement joins TRBV2 to TRBJ2-2; D may be TRBD1 (5 bases). V was cut by 4 bases and J by 6 bases, with 15 bases left in between. The CDR3 is 15 amino acids. Germline V gene lookup returns CDR1 SNHLY and CDR2 FYNNEI. CDR3 nucleotides: TGTGCCAGCAGTGGTAAAGCAGGGATGGCCGGGGAGCTGTTTTTT. Amino acid sequence: CASSGKAGMAGELFF.

CDR3 residues: CASSAWDRQPTDTQYF. The CDR3 DNA follows: TGTGCCAGCAGTGCGTGGGACAGACAACCCACAGATACGCAGTATTTT. The chain links TRBV27 to TRBJ2-3; 7 bases match TRBD1. V lost 5 bases, J lost 2 bases, and 10 bases stayed unmatched. Germline V gene lookup returns CDR1 MNHEY and CDR2 SMNVEV (reference sequence). The CDR3 loop spans 16 amino acids.

This rearrangement joins TRBV9 to TRBJ2-1, with a weak D call TRBD2 (6 bases). The CDR3 runs to 16 residues. Trimming removed 4 bases at V and 0 bases at J, with 14 bases between. Per germline, CDR1 SGDLS and CDR2 YYNGEE. CDR3 sequence (DNA): TGTGCCAGCAGCCTTAGCGGCTACAGCTCCTACAATGAGCAGTTCTTC. Encoded protein: CASSLSGYSSYNEQFF.

This chain connects TRBV7-9 to TRBJ2-1, with TRBD1 as a possible D gene (6 bases). Germline V CDR1 and CDR2: SEHNR, FQNEAQ (reference sequence). There are 13 residues in the CDR3. V was clipped by 5 bases and J by 4 bases, with 9 bases between them. The CDR3: CASSRGQYNEQFF. The CDR3 DNA reads as TGTGCCAGCAGCAGGGGACAATACAATGAGCAGTTCTTC.

V usage is TRBV6-5 and J usage is TRBJ1-6; no reliable D call. Germline V gives CDR1 MNHEY, CDR2 SVGAGI. Trimming stripped 2 bases from V and 10 bases from J, with 9 bases between. This CDR3 is built from 13 residues. CDR3 region: CASSYTYESPLHF. CDR3 nucleotides: TGTGCCAGCAGTTACACGTACGAGTCACCCCTCCACTTT.

V gene TRBV7-9 combines with J gene TRBJ2-7; possible D gene TRBD2, 5 bases. The CDR3 consists of 14 residues. Looked up from germline, CDR1 is SEHNR and CDR2 is FQNEAQ (reference sequence). V lost 4 bases, J lost 2 bases, and 12 bases lay in between. The CDR3 spells CASSSREGPYEQYF. CDR3 DNA: TGTGCCAGCAGCTCGAGAGAGGGCCCCTACGAGCAGTACTTC.